The T cell receptor beta chain described here comes from a study of blood T cell repertoires in COVID-19 (dated by TCRdb to 2018 to 2021). Turning to the overall study: The collaborator samples originated in the United States, Italy and Spain and spanned the acute and convalescent phases of COVID-19. The prospective study material was composed of cDNA or gDNA derived from T cells, B-cell-depleted T cells, or PBMCs. The dataset comprised deeply sampled blood TCRbeta repertoires from subjects exposed to, actively infected with, or recovered from COVID-19. The repertoires were made available in a free public database intended to serve as a resource for research on the immune response to SARS-CoV-2. Samples were obtained from the ongoing ImmuneRACE study (first 160 participants) and from 1,254 subjects provided by 6 global collaborators. Nearly every sample came with metadata listing a de-identified subject ID, COVID-19 status, age in years and sex. Where HLA class I and class II types were available, the types were taken from metadata supplied by the sample provider, not from assay-based typing. Broader findings and caveats from the paper: The amount of clinical and demographic metadata varied by source and participant and was provided uncurated.

Whole blood was collected in K2EDTA tubes by collaborating institutions according to the institutions' own protocols. Collaborator samples were shipped for TCRbeta analysis as frozen whole blood, isolated PBMCs, or DNA extracted from either sample type. Comment on this clone: The target of this receptor is not known. Nothing much larger sits one base from this clone, and base qualities are not available.

Ends trimmed: V by 0 bases, J by 5 bases; bases unmatched to a gene: 9. From a lookup of the germline V gene, CDR1 and CDR2 are KGHSH and LQKENI. The CDR3 numbers 17 residues from cysteine through phenylalanine. Only CDR3 DNA remains: 51 bases, in frame from the first base. TCRbeta CDR3 regions were amplified from genomic DNA by means of the immunoSEQ Assay, a bias-controlled multiplex PCR. The study's own analysis went as follows. The number of nucleated cells in each sample was estimated from the amplification of reference gene primers within the assay. Sequence reads were collapsed and filtered to measure the absolute abundance of every unique TCRbeta CDR3 rearrangement. For each sample, productive Simpson clonality was calculated as the square root of Simpson's diversity index across productive rearrangements. Entries here come from immuneACCESS through TCRdb and include only in-frame sequences with V and J called. Some clones fail to appear in such tables; in the studies checked, an unresolved V gene covers under half of the shortfall, and the cause of the remainder is unknown. The V and J calls and clone size are taken from that table; D and trimming were inferred from the DNA. Counted in this sample were 56,000 or so clones; less than 90% of them appeared once. The top ten constitute roughly a tenth of the sample.

This sequence uses TRBV18 and TRBJ2-2, and 7 junction bases match TRBD2. The receptor's source is a human donor in a cohort sampled during active COVID-19. The source material was peripheral blood. CDR3 reads: CASSPPNSGHLTGELFF. The nucleotide sequence reads TGTGCCAGCTCACCACCGAATAGCGGGCATCTGACCGGGGAGCTGTTTTTT.